This T cell receptor (beta chain) was documented in a study of blood T cells in healthy people across ages. Every sample had a minimum of 6.5 million PBMCs isolated. Then a second PCR, running about 6 to 11 cycles, was carried out with a sample-barcoded 5' primer and a J-beta primer mix. A single record per CDR3 protein comes from TCRdb applying MiXCR to the 5' RACE reads. The sample includes 720,000 or so distinct CDR3 sequences, approximately 40% seen only once; the top ten take around 30%. From germline, CDR1 is SGHRS and CDR2 YFSETQ. Trimming stripped 0 bases from V and 7 bases from J, with 11 bases between. The length of the CDR3 is 14 residues.

The sequenced material came from blood. V gene TRBV5-1 combines with J gene TRBJ2-1; the D gene could be TRBD1 or TRBD2 (6 bases each). This TCR came from a man older than 75 in good health. The CDR3 protein is CASSLGGARNEQFF. CDR3 sequence (DNA): TGCGCCAGCAGCTTGGGGGGGGCGAGAAATGAGCAGTTCTTC.